This TCR beta chain was observed in a study of control samples from healthy donors and cancer patients. Sequencing was performed with immunoSEQ multiplex PCR; in TCRdb, only in-frame clones are kept and a portion is missing. The table has approximately 94,000 clones, roughly 87% seen once. V lost 1 base and J lost 2, with 2 bases in between. Germline CDR1 reads SEHNR; CDR2 reads FQNEAQ (reference sequence). The length of the CDR3 is 12 residues. J is TRBJ1-2 and V is TRBV7-9, with D hard to call. This receptor was obtained from a woman aged 50 to 65 in good health. Sample: blood. The CDR3 reads CASSLGNYGYTF. The CDR3 coding sequence is TGTGCCAGCAGCTTAGGGAACTATGGCTACACCTTC. Combining the CDR3 with reference TRBV7-9 and TRBJ1-2 gives the whole variable domain DTGVSQNPRHKITKRGQNVTFRCDPISEHNRLYWYRQTLGQGPEFLTYFQNEAQLEKSRLLSDRFSAERPKGSFSTLEIQRTEQGDSAMYLCASSLGNYGYTFGSGTRLTVV.